Below are 21 T cell receptor beta chains sequenced from a single sample in a study of T-cell reconstitution after alpha-beta-depleted transplantation in children. Researchers prepared the TCRbeta library using unique molecular identifiers, the study reports. TCRdb re-called the PCR reads with MiXCR, one entry per CDR3 protein. The repertoire holds fewer than 550,000 distinct CDR3 sequences, with roughly 11% as singletons. Sequenced here: PBMCs, mostly from graft donor cells, sampled 180 days after TCRalphabeta/CD19-depleted stem cell transplant. Every receptor here comes from a female patient aged 2-9 years who had a stem cell transplant for aplastic anemia, so the T cells may come from the graft donor.

This chain joins TRBV18 and TRBJ1-4; 9 bases agree with TRBD1. V lost 5 bases, J lost 8 bases, and 6 bases stayed unmatched. Looked up from germline, CDR1 is KGHSH and CDR2 is LQKENI. This CDR3 has 14 amino acids. In nucleotides, the CDR3 is TGTGCCAGCTCAAGGACAGGGGAGGGAGAAAAACTGTTTTTT. Its protein is CASSRTGEGEKLFF.

This clonotype was picked up a small number of times. CDR3 loop: CASSKVVGAGDQPQHF. The CDR3 DNA is TGTGCCAGCAGCAAAGTAGTAGGGGCGGGCGATCAGCCCCAGCATTTT. The chain combines TRBV21-1 with TRBJ1-5; the table's D call, TRBD1, has no DNA check behind it. TRBV21-1 is shown as a pseudogene. The CDR3 is 16 amino acids.

This clonotype has a handful of counts. The V call is TRBV7-2, the J call TRBJ2-1; D might be TRBD2 (7 bases). In germline, CDR1 is SGHTA, CDR2 FQGNSA. Trimming pared 1 base from V and 8 bases from J, leaving 21 bases between. The CDR3 loop spans 17 amino acids. CDR3 DNA sequence: TGTGCCAGCAGCTTAGGTTGGGGGGCGGGAGAAGCGCATGAGCAGTTCTTC. The encoded protein is CASSLGWGAGEAHEQFF.

The table lists this clonotype with a few counts. The chain joins TRBV29-1 to TRBJ2-4; D is unresolved. The CDR3 loop spans 14 amino acids. V lost 2 bases to trimming and J lost 0 bases, with 8 bases between them. CDR1 and CDR2 from the germline V gene are SQVTM and ANQGSEA. Here the CDR3 reads CSVETDIAKNIQYF. The CDR3 nucleotides read TGCAGCGTTGAAACAGACATAGCCAAAAACATTCAGTACTTC.

This clonotype was observed a few times. The chain couples TRBV20-1 to TRBJ2-7; TRBD2 matches at 9 bases. The CDR3 loop spans 14 amino acids. Germline lookup yields CDR1 DFQATT and CDR2 SNEGSKA (reference sequence). Germline trimming cut 5 bases from V and 2 bases from J; bases unmatched to any gene: 7. CDR3 DNA sequence: TGCAGTGCTGGGGAGACTAGCGGAACCTACGAGCAGTACTTC. This sequence encodes CSAGETSGTYEQYF.

This clonotype was counted between two and nine times. The V and J genes are TRBV6-4 and TRBJ2-3; D is perhaps TRBD1 or TRBD2 (6 bases each). CDR3 length: 15 residues. Germline-derived CDR1 and CDR2 are MRHNA and SNTAGT. V dropped 6 bases and J dropped 6 bases, with 19 bases sitting between them. This CDR3 is CASRRDMGTADTQYF. In nucleotides, the CDR3 is TGTGCCAGCAGGCGGGACATGGGAACCGCGGATACGCAGTATTTT.

This clonotype was counted many times. The rearrangement links TRBV7-9 to TRBJ2-5, with D perhaps assigned TRBD1 or TRBD2 (5 bases each). Germline V gene data show CDR1 as SEHNR and CDR2 as FQNEAQ (reference sequence). This CDR3 region has 17 residues. The V gene lost 6 bases and the J gene lost 2 bases, with 22 bases spanning the gap. The CDR3 loop is CASSQRGTVEYQETQYF. For the CDR3, the DNA is TGTGCCAGCAGTCAGAGGGGTACAGTAGAATATCAAGAGACCCAGTACTTC.

This clonotype has ten or more counts. V usage is TRBV7-2 and J usage is TRBJ2-5; a weak D match, TRBD2 (5 bases). Per germline, CDR1 SGHTA and CDR2 FQGNSA. The CDR3 covers 12 residues. V was pared by 8 bases and J by 0 bases, with 7 bases between. DNA for the CDR3: TGTGCCAGCGGGAGTAACCAAGAGACCCAGTACTTC. Translated, it gives CASGSNQETQYF. The whole variable domain, remainder taken from reference TRBV7-2 and TRBJ2-5, is GAGVSQSPSNKVTEKGKDVELRCDPISGHTALYWYRQSLGQGLEFLIYFQGNSAPDKSGLPSDRFSAERTGGSVSTLTIQRTQQEDSAVYLCASGSNQETQYFGPGTRLLVL.

The chain carries TRBV12-3 or TRBV12-4 and TRBJ2-2, with TRBD2 identical over 16 bases. Germline trimming cut 4 bases from V and 4 bases from J; bases unmatched to any gene: 9. The CDR3 contains 19 residues. CDR3: CASSSPGTSGREGTGELFF. The DNA for the CDR3 is TGTGCCAGCAGTTCCCCCGGGACTAGCGGGAGGGAGGGCACCGGGGAGCTGTTTTTT.

There are a few counts of this clonotype. V and J are TRBV5-1 and TRBJ2-5, with D possibly matching TRBD1 (6 bases). Germline V gene lookup returns CDR1 SGHRS and CDR2 YFSETQ. The CDR3 is 15 residues long. V dropped 3 bases and J dropped 5 bases, with 17 bases sitting between them. This CDR3 is CASSSHRARGETQYF. CDR3 nucleotides: TGCGCCAGCAGCTCACACAGGGCGCGCGGGGAGACCCAGTACTTC.

This clonotype was detected only a few times. The chain couples TRBV20-1 to TRBJ2-1; 9 bases map to TRBD2. The length of the CDR3 is 14 residues. J was trimmed by 8 bases and V by 3 bases; bases with no gene match: 8. Germline assignment: CDR1 DFQATT and CDR2 SNEGSKA (reference sequence). This CDR3 is CSAREGGRVHEQFF. Written as DNA, the CDR3 is TGCAGTGCTAGGGAAGGCGGGAGGGTCCATGAGCAGTTCTTC.

This clonotype was seen more than once but under ten times. V and J are TRBV18 and TRBJ1-1, with D hard to call. The CDR3 consists of 15 residues. V was clipped by 2 bases and J by 1 base, with 11 bases between them. Germline V CDR1 and CDR2: KGHSH, LQKENI. The CDR3 DNA sequence: TGTGCCAGCTCACCATTTTTTGGGGAGAACACTGAAGCTTTCTTT. Amino acids: CASSPFFGENTEAFF.

This chain joins TRBV7-9 and TRBJ1-1; tentatively, D is TRBD1 (5 bases). Trimming took off 6 bases at V and 5 bases at J, with 16 bases between the two ends. Germline CDR1 reads SEHNR; CDR2 reads FQNEAQ (reference sequence). The CDR3 length is 14 residues. This chain's CDR3 is CASSPPGGRTEAFF. The CDR3 DNA reads TGTGCCAGCAGTCCCCCGGGGGGGAGAACTGAAGCTTTCTTT. Full variable domain (rest looked up from reference TRBV7-9 and TRBJ1-1): DTGVSQNPRHKITKRGQNVTFRCDPISEHNRLYWYRQTLGQGPEFLTYFQNEAQLEKSRLLSDRFSAERPKGSFSTLEIQRTEQGDSAMYLCASSPPGGRTEAFFGQGTRLTVV.

Ten or more counts support this clonotype. The chain is built from TRBV12-3 or TRBV12-4 and TRBJ2-7, with TRBD2 matching over 9 bases. Losses at the gene ends were 3 bases for V and 3 bases for J; bases not matched to a gene: 6. CDR3 size: 15 residues. The CDR3 DNA follows: TGTGCCAGCAGTTTGAACGCGGGAGGGTACTACGAGCAGTACTTC. Encoded protein: CASSLNAGGYYEQYF.

The chain combines TRBV6-2 or TRBV6-3 with TRBJ2-3, with 7 bases lining up with TRBD2. The CDR3 is 15 amino acids. The V gene's germline CDR1 is MNHEY and CDR2 SVGEGT. For the CDR3, the DNA is TGTGCGCAGCCCCCGCTAGCGGTCCGTTGTCATACGCAGTATTTT. The encoded protein is CAQPPLAVRCHTQYF.

The chain carries TRBV18 and TRBJ2-7; 8 bases fit TRBD2. This CDR3 region has 13 residues. V gave up 6 bases and J gave up 6 bases; unmatched junction bases: 7. Germline V gives CDR1 KGHSH, CDR2 LQKENI. The CDR3 nucleotides are TGTGCCAGCTCGCGGGAGGCCAGAACCGAGCAGTACTTC. Amino acids: CASSREARTEQYF.

The table lists this clonotype with many counts. The chain couples TRBV7-2 to TRBJ2-7; 11 nucleotides agree with TRBD2. V lost 5 bases, J lost 5 bases, and 11 bases stayed unmatched. Germline V gives CDR1 SGHTA, CDR2 FQGNSA. The CDR3 has 16 residues. For the CDR3, the DNA is TGTGCCAGCAGCCCCCCAAGGCTAGCGGGGGGCAACGAGCAGTACTTC. Amino acid sequence: CASSPPRLAGGNEQYF.

This chain uses TRBV20-1 with TRBJ2-5, with D perhaps matching TRBD1 or TRBD2 (6 bases each). V was clipped by 0 bases and J by 4 bases, with 15 bases between them. Germline V gene sequence: CDR1 DFQATT, CDR2 SNEGSKA (reference sequence). The CDR3 totals 15 residues. CDR3 sequence: CSARDGRGRGETQYF. CDR3 nucleotides: TGCAGTGCTAGAGATGGTCGGGGGCGCGGAGAGACCCAGTACTTC.

The chain combines TRBV15 with TRBJ2-7; tentatively, D is TRBD1 or TRBD2 (7 bases each). Germline CDR1 and CDR2: LNHNV and YYDKDF (reference sequence). The length of the CDR3 is 15 residues. Trimming removed 4 bases from V and 1 base from J, with 14 bases in between. The CDR3 here is CATSTGGGFSYEQYF. DNA of the CDR3: TGTGCCACCAGCACAGGGGGGGGTTTTTCCTACGAGCAGTACTTC.

This rearrangement joins TRBV3-1 to TRBJ2-5; 12 bases are shared with TRBD2. This CDR3 spans 18 amino acids. Germline V gives CDR1 LGHDT, CDR2 YNNKEL (reference sequence). V was clipped by 0 bases and J by 2 bases; unmatched bases: 7. The CDR3 loop reads CASSQELGLAGPQETQYF. The DNA for the CDR3 is TGTGCCAGCAGCCAAGAACTAGGACTAGCGGGGCCGCAAGAGACCCAGTACTTC.

The chain recombines TRBV10-3 with TRBJ2-6; 8 bases line up with TRBD2. J lost 3 bases, V lost 0 bases, and 7 bases had no gene match. The CDR3 is 18 residues long. Germline values: CDR1 ENHRY, CDR2 SYGVKD. CDR3 protein: CAISESGLAAGGANVLTF. The CDR3 nucleotides are TGTGCCATCAGTGAGTCAGGACTAGCCGCAGGTGGGGCCAACGTCCTGACTTTC.